This T cell receptor beta chain was obtained from a study of T cells in Graves' hyperthyroidism and ophthalmopathy. Overall study results and limits: Progression to ophthalmopathy was predicted a median of about 6.6 months early.

A lack of ophthalmopathy progression within 18 months defined stable Graves' hyperthyroidism. Orbital computed tomography and thyroid ultrasound, together with serum TRAb and thyroxine and clinical symptoms, were used for diagnoses. The CDR3 loop spans 16 amino acids. The V end lost 5 bases, the J end lost 2 bases, and 17 bases lay between the germline ends. Germline CDR1 and CDR2: SGHVS and FQNEAQ. On this clonotype itself: Its antigen is not identified.

Amplified regions were TCR beta CDR3 sequences from RNA transcripts. Initially, a first-round RT-PCR of the TCR CDR3 employed the HTBI primer set. TCRdb reanalysed the multiplex PCR reads using MiXCR and keeps one entry per CDR3 protein. Among about 210,000 distinct CDR3 sequences listed, around 19% were seen once. V gene TRBV7-8 combines with J gene TRBJ2-3; D not resolved. The sequenced sample consisted of blood. This sequence was found in a man aged 35 to 55 with Graves' hyperthyroidism. In DNA, the CDR3 is TGTGCCAGCAGCCCCCTTCGGGTTCCCCTCACAGATACGCAGTATTTT. It specifies CASSPLRVPLTDTQYF.